In its sample, the clone carrying this T cell receptor beta chain was seen once. This sample was included in a study of T cell changes during pregnancy in multiple sclerosis. The repertoire was sequenced with immunoSEQ multiplex PCR; TCRdb's copy has only in-frame clones and lacks some. The repertoire has approximately 22,000 clones, just under 85% of them found once; the top ten carry around 16%. The CDR3 covers 16 residues. V trimming: 4 bases; J trimming: 4 bases; junction bases outside the gene matches: 6. Germline V gene sequence: CDR1 MRHNA, CDR2 SNTAGT. The source of this sequence is a female donor in good health, enrolled as a control in a pregnancy study. Specimen: CD8+ T cells from peripheral blood mononuclear cells, collected in the first trimester of pregnancy. The chain links TRBV6-4 to TRBJ2-3, with 12 bases lining up with TRBD2. For the CDR3, the DNA is TGTGCCAGCAGTGCAGCTAGCGGGGGGGCCGCAGATACGCAGTATTTT. Translation gives CASSAASGGAADTQYF.